This T cell receptor beta chain was recorded in a study of cytomegalovirus exposure and HLA in healthy donors. The V gene lost 8 bases and the J gene lost 3 bases, with 10 bases spanning the gap. The germline V gene encodes CDR1 MNHNS and CDR2 SASEGT. The CDR3 extends over 12 amino acids. Primers for the PCR totalled 60 Vbeta and 13 Jbeta. Sequencing used immunoSEQ multiplex PCR; TCRdb keeps in-frame clones, though not all of them. Of approximately 200,000 clones listed, 84% are singletons. General observations from the study: Among TCR beta chains, those listed as cytomegalovirus-associated numbered around 180. Later analysis identified a missense DCLRE1C variant that was linked to TCR beta V- and J-gene trimming. Earlier results showed most TCR beta V segments being productive about 87% or about 30% of the time.

This clone was seen more than once but under ten times. The antigen remains unidentified. This chain links TRBV6-1 with TRBJ2-5, with D possibly matching TRBD1 (5 bases). This clonotype was sampled from a boy aged 5-17 years in good health and CMV-seronegative. The sequenced sample consisted of PBMCs. This chain's CDR3 is CASQTGKETQYF. For the CDR3, the DNA is TGTGCCAGCCAAACAGGAAAAGAGACCCAGTACTTC.